These 2 T cell receptor beta chains came from one sample sequenced in a study of blood T cells in healthy people across ages. A second PCR of roughly 7 to 11 cycles used a sample-barcoded 5' primer and a J-beta primer mix. TCRdb analysed the 5' RACE reads with MiXCR anew, one entry per CDR3 protein. Among about 1,500,000 distinct CDR3 sequences listed, around 42% were seen once. Specimen: blood. All receptors come from a woman between 18 and 30 years old in good health.

This clonotype was counted only a few times. The chain links TRBV4-1 to TRBJ1-2; no definite D call. V was trimmed by 0 bases and J by 1 base, leaving 9 bases between them. CDR3 length: 15 residues. CDR1 and CDR2 (germline): MGHRA, YSYEKL. The CDR3 nucleotides read TGCGCCAGCAGCCAAGATCGTGGGGTTAACTATGGCTACACCTTC. This sequence encodes CASSQDRGVNYGYTF.

Only a few counts were recorded for this clonotype. The chain couples TRBV28 to TRBJ1-6; the D is unclear. Germline CDR1 reads MDHEN; CDR2 reads SYDVKM. This CDR3 is 15 amino acids long. Trimming shortened V by 3 bases and J by 6 bases, and 12 bases separated the two germline ends. CDR3 amino acids: CASSLKQFANSPLHF. The CDR3 DNA sequence: TGTGCCAGCAGTTTGAAGCAATTCGCTAATTCACCCCTCCACTTT.